The rows below give T cell receptor beta chains drawn from one sample of a study of cytomegalovirus exposure and HLA in healthy donors. Measured with immunoSEQ multiplex PCR; TCRdb has only the in-frame clones, and not every one. Seen here are about 140,000 clones, about three quarters observed once, and the top ten hold over 1%. The sequencing input was PBMCs. Receptor source: a male donor in good health and CMV-seropositive. Each CDR3 is given with its conserved first and last residue. Each record gives: D gene, J gene, clone size, V gene, CDR3 DNA, CDR3 protein. The D gene is left open where the match is weak. Clone sizes are given selectively: once, few, many, or a class where the clone is expanded.

>.|TRBJ1-6|.|TRBV11-2
TGTGCCAGCAGCCGCGCGTCCCCCTCCAATTCACCCCTCCACTTT
CASSRASPSNSPLHF
>TRBD1|TRBJ2-7|.|TRBV30
TGTGCCTGGAGTGGATGGGACAGCTACGAGCAGTACTTC
CAWSGWDSYEQYF
>.|TRBJ1-1|.|TRBV11-2
TGTGCCAGCAGCTTAGGGGCGGAAGCTTTCTTT
CASSLGAEAFF
>TRBD2|TRBJ2-6|.|TRBV5-4
TGTGCCAGCAGCTTGTTGGGGAGGGCTGGGGCCAACGTCCTGACTTTC
CASSLLGRAGANVLTF
>.|TRBJ2-3|.|TRBV21-1
TGTGCCAGCAGCAAAGCGCCAAAATTACAGGGAGATACGCAGTATTTT
CASSKAPKLQGDTQYF
>.|TRBJ2-5|.|TRBV5-1
TGCGCCAGCAGCTTGACACAGGGATTTCAAGAGACCCAGTACTTC
CASSLTQGFQETQYF
>.|TRBJ2-3|.|TRBV19
TGTGCCAGCGTCGGGATTCCTAGCACAGATACGCAGTATTTT
CASVGIPSTDTQYF
>.|TRBJ2-5|.|TRBV10-1
TGCGCCAGCTCAAGGGGAAGGGGGACCCAGTACTTC
CASSRGRGTQYF
>TRBD2|TRBJ2-7|.|TRBV5-6
TGTGCCAGCAGCTTGGGCCTAGCGGTCTACAAGCAGTACTTC
CASSLGLAVYKQYF
>TRBD1|TRBJ1-6|few|TRBV9
TGTGCCAGCAGTTTGGAAGGGACAGGGGGTTCACCCCTCCACTTT
CASSLEGTGGSPLHF
>TRBD1|TRBJ1-6|.|TRBV10-3
TGTGCCATCAGAAACCTACAGGGGGCTGGTTCACCCCTCCACTTT
CAIRNLQGAGSPLHF
>TRBD2|TRBJ2-3|.|TRBV4-1
TGCGCCAGCAGCCAAGCCCCTAGCGGGATCACAGATACGCAGTATTTT
CASSQAPSGITDTQYF
>TRBD2|TRBJ2-4|.|TRBV5-1
TGCGCCAGCAGCGAATTACTAGCGGGGGGTGAAAACATTCAGTACTTC
CASSELLAGGENIQYF
>TRBD1|TRBJ1-1|few|TRBV7-9
TGTGCCAGCAGCTTATTTGCCGGACAGGGTGGTGCTTTCTTT
CASSLFAGQGGAFF
>.|TRBJ2-2|.|TRBV2
TGTGCCAGCAGGAACAGACAGTTAGCCGGGGAGCTGTTTTTT
CASRNRQLAGELFF
>.|TRBJ2-2|.|TRBV29-1
TGCAGCGTCCTTACAGTAAACACCGGGGAGCTGTTTTTT
CSVLTVNTGELFF
>TRBD2|TRBJ2-7|.|TRBV7-9
TGTGCCAGCAGCTCAAGTGTGGCGGGAGGGGCATCCTACGAGCAGTACTTC
CASSSSVAGGASYEQYF
>TRBD1|TRBJ1-2|.|TRBV5-6
TGTGCCACCAGAGGGCAGGGGGAGAGCGGCTATGGCTACACCTTC
CATRGQGESGYGYTF
>TRBD1|TRBJ2-2|.|TRBV6-6
TGTGCCAGCACCGGACAGGGGAACACCGGGGAGCTGTTTTTT
CASTGQGNTGELFF
>.|TRBJ1-2|few|TRBV6-1
TGTGCCAGCAGTGATCAAGCGGAGGGTCTCTATGGCTACACCTTC
CASSDQAEGLYGYTF
>TRBD2|TRBJ2-3|.|TRBV5-3
TGTGCCAGAAGCTCAGGGACTAGCACTAGCACAGATACGCAGTATTTT
CARSSGTSTSTDTQYF
>TRBD1|TRBJ1-2|few|TRBV28
TGTGCCAGCAGTTTGGCCAGGGGGCGCTTCCCGGCTAACTATGGCTACACCTTC
CASSLARGRFPANYGYTF
>TRBD2|TRBJ2-4|.|TRBV10-3
TGTGCCATCAGTGCCAGCGGGGTAAAAAACATTCAGTACTTC
CAISASGVKNIQYF
>TRBD1|TRBJ1-1|.|TRBV15
TGTGCCACCAGCAGATTCCGGGACAGGACCACTGAAGCTTTCTTT
CATSRFRDRTTEAFF
>.|TRBJ2-1|once|TRBV4-3
TGCGCCAGCAGCCTGGGAGGGGGCTCCTACAATGAGCAGTTCTTC
CASSLGGGSYNEQFF
>.|TRBJ2-2|.|TRBV5-1
TGCGCCAGCAGCTCCAGCGGAGTAACCGGGGAGCTGTTTTTT
CASSSSGVTGELFF
>TRBD2|TRBJ2-3|.|TRBV13
TGTGCCAGCAGCGACCGCGGAGCGGGATTCGGGACAGATACGCAGTATTTT
CASSDRGAGFGTDTQYF
>.|TRBJ2-2|.|TRBV19
TGTGCCAGTACCCTCTTTACCGGGGAGCTGTTTTTT
CASTLFTGELFF
>.|TRBJ2-7|.|TRBV5-6
TGTGCCAGCAGCCGGGACTTGTCACAACGCGAGCAGTACTTC
CASSRDLSQREQYF
>TRBD1|TRBJ2-7|few|TRBV28
TGTGCCAGCAGTTTGCCGCTACTACTACAGGGGTACTCCTACGAGCAGTACTTC
CASSLPLLLQGYSYEQYF
>TRBD1|TRBJ2-2|.|TRBV5-1
TGCGCCAGCAGCTTGGCCCGGGACAGGGTGACCGGGGAGCTGTTTTTT
CASSLARDRVTGELFF
>TRBD1|TRBJ2-5|.|TRBV9
TGTGCCAGCAGCGTAGAGGGACAGGTGGAGACCCAGTACTTC
CASSVEGQVETQYF
>.|TRBJ2-7|.|TRBV2
TGTGCCAGCAGATTAACACCCCTGGGCACCTACGAGCAGTACTTC
CASRLTPLGTYEQYF
>TRBD1|TRBJ1-2|once|TRBV27
TGTGCCAGCAGTTCAGACCCTTCCTCGCGCGGTAGGGGGCGCGGCTACACCTTC
CASSSDPSSRGRGRGYTF
>.|TRBJ2-5|.|TRBV5-6
TGTGCCAGCAGCCCAGGGGATCGGGAGACCCAGTACTTC
CASSPGDRETQYF
>TRBD1|TRBJ1-5|few|TRBV7-2
TGTGCCAGCAGTTTCGGGACAGGGGGCAATCAGCCCCAGCATTTT
CASSFGTGGNQPQHF
>TRBD1|TRBJ2-1|.|TRBV11-2
TGTGCCAGCAGCTCTAACGACAGGGGGCGCGCCAATGAGCAGTTCTTC
CASSSNDRGRANEQFF
>.|TRBJ1-1|.|TRBV19
TGTGCCAGTGAGGGGGGGCAGGTCACTGAAGCTTTCTTT
CASEGGQVTEAFF
>TRBD2|TRBJ2-7|.|TRBV5-4
TGTGCCAGCAGCTTGACTAGCGGGGGAGACTACGAGCAGTACTTC
CASSLTSGGDYEQYF
>TRBD1|TRBJ2-7|.|TRBV5-1
TGCGCCAGCAGCGGGGTCGGACAGGGGGCGTCCTACGAGCAGTACTTC
CASSGVGQGASYEQYF
>.|TRBJ1-6|once|TRBV15
TGTGCCACCAGCAGACTCCCGGGACAACTTAGCTCCTATAATTCACCCCTCCACTTT
CATSRLPGQLSSYNSPLHF
>TRBD1|TRBJ1-2|few|TRBV2
TGTGCCAGCAGTGAAGGAACCCCGGGACAGGTGTATGGCTACACCTTC
CASSEGTPGQVYGYTF
>.|TRBJ2-7|.|TRBV27
TGTGCCAGCAGTTTACGTCCCTACGAGCAGTACTTC
CASSLRPYEQYF
>.|TRBJ2-7|.|TRBV28
TGTGCCAGCAGGGATTCAGGGTCTGGCGTCGAGCAGTACTTC
CASRDSGSGVEQYF